The 12 T cell receptor beta chains below come from one sample, sequenced in a study of Ad26.COV2.S vaccination and SARS-CoV-2 variants. Some clones are missing from TCRdb's copy, which holds only in-frame ones; the method was immunoSEQ multiplex PCR. The repertoire holds around 340,000 clones, with 80% to 90% as singletons. Treatment described: some 20 received Ad26.COV2.S at low or high dose, single or two shots; roughly five received placebo; per-sample allocation not given. Repertoires come from day 63 after the first vaccine or placebo injection. The sample in question was peripheral blood, obtained in a trial of Ad26.COV2.S vaccine versus placebo. The receptors shown here come from a person aged 18-65 years who received the Ad26.COV2.S COVID-19 vaccine or a placebo.

This clone was counted a few times. The V gene is TRBV7-2, the J gene TRBJ1-6; 7 bases match TRBD1. Trimming removed 5 bases from V and 14 bases from J; junction bases left unmatched: 9. CDR1 is SGHTA and CDR2 is FQGNSA in the germline V gene. The CDR3 covers 13 residues. DNA for the CDR3: TGTGCCAGCAGCCAGGGACAGAGAGGCACCCTCCACTTT. Translating it yields CASSQGQRGTLHF.

The chain links TRBV6-2 or TRBV6-3 to TRBJ2-2; D gene ambiguous. The germline gives CDR1 MNHEY, CDR2 SVGEGT. V lost 6 bases and J lost 0, with 8 bases in between. This CDR3 contains 14 residues. CDR3 DNA sequence: TGTGCCAGCAGCCCCTACGCGAACACCGGGGAGCTGTTTTTT. Translated: CASSPYANTGELFF.

The rearrangement uses TRBV4-1 and TRBJ2-5; TRBD2 agrees at 7 bases. The ends lost 5 bases at V and 5 bases at J; junction bases unmatched: 5. The V gene's germline CDR1 is MGHRA and CDR2 YSYEKL. The CDR3 runs to 13 residues. The CDR3 loop is CASSRTRGETQYF. The CDR3 DNA sequence: TGCGCCAGCAGCAGGACTAGAGGGGAGACCCAGTACTTC.

The chain recombines TRBV4-1 with TRBJ2-3, with 7 bases that match TRBD1. The germline gives CDR1 MGHRA, CDR2 YSYEKL. V dropped 2 bases and J dropped 2; count of bases not matched to a gene: 13. The length of the CDR3 is 18 residues. In nucleotides, the CDR3 is TGCGCCAGCAGCCAACCCTCTTGGGGCGACAGGGCCACAGATACGCAGTATTTT. Its protein is CASSQPSWGDRATDTQYF.

The chain links TRBV12-3 or TRBV12-4 to TRBJ1-3; D uncertain. The CDR3 sequence is 12 residues long. V was trimmed by 4 bases and J by 4 bases, leaving 5 bases between them. The CDR3 nucleotides read TGTGCCAGCAGTTCTCAAGGAAACACCATATATTTT. Translating it yields CASSSQGNTIYF.

V is TRBV28 and J is TRBJ1-1; D not resolved. Germline V gene lookup returns CDR1 MDHEN and CDR2 SYDVKM. The CDR3 spans 15 residues. V lost 7 bases to trimming and J lost 3 bases, with 18 bases between them. The CDR3 DNA sequence: TGTGCCAGCATAAGGCCCGTGGGGTCCCACACTGAAGCTTTCTTT. Its protein product is CASIRPVGSHTEAFF.

This chain uses TRBV20-1 with TRBJ2-1, with D perhaps TRBD1 (5 bases). This CDR3 is built from 11 residues. The germline gives CDR1 DFQATT, CDR2 SNEGSKA (reference sequence). V dropped 5 bases and J dropped 7 bases, with 9 bases sitting between them. CDR3 sequence (DNA): TGCAGTGCTCCCAGGGAAAATGAGCAGTTCTTC. Its protein product is CSAPRENEQFF.

The rearrangement joins TRBV18 to TRBJ2-7; 7 nucleotides match TRBD2. Losses at the gene ends were 4 bases for V and 3 bases for J; bases not matched to a gene: 21. The germline V gene has CDR1 KGHSH and CDR2 LQKENI. This CDR3 is built from 19 residues. CDR3 nucleotide sequence: TGTGCCAGCTCACGGCTTCGGGTTACTGGGGAGGGCGGAAACTACGAGCAGTACTTC. Translation gives CASSRLRVTGEGGNYEQYF. Together with reference TRBV18 and TRBJ2-7, the CDR3 gives the full variable domain: NAGVMQNPRHLVRRRGQEARLRCSPMKGHSHVYWYRQLPEEGLKFMVYLQKENIIDESGMPKERFSAEFPKEGPSILRIQQVVRGDSAAYFCASSRLRVTGEGGNYEQYFGPGTRLTVT.

A single count supports this clone. The gene calls are TRBV5-1 and TRBJ2-5; possible D gene TRBD1, 6 bases. Germline lookup yields CDR1 SGHRS and CDR2 YFSETQ. This CDR3 has 14 residues. The V and J ends lost 1 base and 2 bases respectively, with 9 bases between them. The DNA for the CDR3 is TGCGCCAGCAGCTTGATGGGGGCACAAGAGACCCAGTACTTC. Translated: CASSLMGAQETQYF.

This chain connects TRBV18 to TRBJ1-2, with D unresolved. The V end lost 0 bases, the J end lost 8 bases, and 10 bases lay between the germline ends. The CDR3 is made up of 13 amino acids. Germline CDR1 is KGHSH and CDR2 is LQKENI. The CDR3 sequence: CASSPPGEWGYTF. The CDR3 DNA reads as TGTGCCAGCTCACCACCGGGAGAGTGGGGCTACACCTTC.

The V gene is TRBV9, the J gene TRBJ1-4; the match to TRBD1 covers 7 bases. The germline V gene has CDR1 SGDLS and CDR2 YYNGEE. V was pared by 1 base and J by 4 bases, with 4 bases of the junction left unmatched. CDR3 size: 15 residues. CDR3 nucleotide sequence: TGTGCCAGCAGCGTATCCGGGACAGATAATGAAAAACTGTTTTTT. This translates into CASSVSGTDNEKLFF.

This clone was observed a handful of times. Here the CDR3 reads CASSAYGTGGASTGELFF. CDR3 nucleotide sequence: TGTGCCAGCTCAGCCTATGGGACAGGGGGCGCCAGCACCGGGGAGCTGTTTTTT. The V call is TRBV18, the J call TRBJ2-2, with 12 bases aligning to TRBD1. With V trimmed by 5 bases and J by 4 bases, 11 bases remained unmatched. Germline CDR1 and CDR2: KGHSH and LQKENI. CDR3 length: 18 amino acids.